The 3 T cell receptor beta chains listed next were all sequenced from one sample in a study of persistence of HIV-infected CD4 T cells. Overlapping HIV-1 Gag 15-mer peptides at approximately 0.96 ug per peptide per mL were used. Sorting of responding CD4+ T cells relied on upregulated CD40 ligand together with CD69. These receptors have no identified antigens. This was the immunoSEQ version 4 assay in survey mode. Generated by immunoSEQ multiplex PCR, the TCRdb table keeps only in-frame clones and is missing some. The sample has under 40,000 clones, roughly 70% seen once. The material sequenced was CD4+ T cells sorted from PBMCs after roughly 17-hour stimulation, taken from a patient who received antiretroviral therapy. These receptors came from an adult man with HIV who was CMV-seropositive.

This clone showed up just a few times. The rearrangement uses TRBV27 and TRBJ2-2, with TRBD1 matching over 9 bases. The germline V gene has CDR1 MNHEY and CDR2 SMNVEV (reference sequence). The CDR3 is 14 amino acids. The junction had 6 bases not matched to a gene; V was cut back by 7 bases and J by 6 bases. The CDR3 DNA sequence: TGTGCCAGCAAACCGGGACAGGGCCCCGGGGAGCTGTTTTTT. Translated: CASKPGQGPGELFF.

The chain couples TRBV10-1 to TRBJ2-7, with a tentative D call TRBD2 (5 bases). This CDR3 spans 14 amino acids. In germline, CDR1 is WNHNN, CDR2 SYGVQD (reference sequence). Deletions cut 5 bases from V and 1 base from J, with 12 bases between. The CDR3 DNA reads TGCGCCAGCAGTCCTAGGACGGGATCCTACGAGCAGTACTTC. Residues: CASSPRTGSYEQYF.

The chain links TRBV6-4 to TRBJ1-1; D is uncertain. With 5 bases removed from V and 2 bases from J, the gap between germline ends came to 18 bases. CDR3 size: 16 residues. The germline CDR1 and CDR2 sequences are MRHNA and SNTAGT. The chain's CDR3 is CASSLQPRSRNTEAFF. The CDR3 region has the DNA TGTGCCAGCAGTCTGCAACCCCGGAGCCGAAACACTGAAGCTTTCTTT.